These 32 T cell receptor beta chains were sequenced from one sample in a study of cytomegalovirus exposure and HLA in healthy donors. The PCR had 60 Vbeta and 13 Jbeta primers. Generated by immunoSEQ multiplex PCR, the TCRdb table keeps only in-frame clones and is missing some. The sample lists over 75,000 clones, 84% occurring once. Source material: PBMCs. These receptors all come from a woman in her late teens or twenties in good health and CMV-seropositive.

The CDR3 DNA sequence: TGCGCCAGCAGTCACCCGACCTTCGGGACAGGGGAAAACACCGGGGAGCTGTTTTTT. Translating it yields CASSHPTFGTGENTGELFF. The gene calls are TRBV23-1 and TRBJ2-2, with 10 bases fitting TRBD1. TRBV23-1 is designated an ORF whose function remains uncertain. This CDR3 has 19 residues. The V and J ends lost 3 bases and 2 bases, in that order; junction bases with no gene match: 12.

The chain has TRBV5-8 and TRBJ1-4; weak D call: TRBD1 (5 bases). The germline V gene encodes CDR1 SGHTS and CDR2 YDEGEE. The CDR3 loop spans 17 amino acids. Between the trimmed V and J ends, which lost 9 bases and 6 bases, there was a span of 27 bases. The CDR3: CATHPELPQGGDEKLFF. The DNA for the CDR3 is TGTGCCACCCATCCCGAACTCCCGCAGGGTGGTGATGAAAAACTGTTTTTT.

The rearrangement links TRBV28 to TRBJ1-4; D might be TRBD1 (5 bases). Trimming cost V 3 bases and J 7 bases, with 12 bases left between them. The CDR3 length is 14 residues. In germline, CDR1 is MDHEN, CDR2 SYDVKM. CDR3 protein: CASSFRGLGEKLFF. For the CDR3, the DNA is TGTGCCAGCAGTTTTCGGGGGTTGGGTGAAAAACTGTTTTTT.

The chain uses TRBV5-1 and TRBJ2-2, with TRBD2 identical over 13 bases. Germline V gene data show CDR1 as SGHRS and CDR2 as YFSETQ. The V and J ends lost 2 bases and 5 bases, in that order; junction bases with no gene match: 9. The CDR3 contains 18 residues. DNA for the CDR3: TGCGCCAGCAGCTTCCCCACTAGCGGGAGGGCCGGAACCGGGGAGCTGTTTTTT. Amino acid sequence: CASSFPTSGRAGTGELFF.

V usage is TRBV4-2 and J usage is TRBJ2-7; 14 bases align to TRBD2. Germline V gives CDR1 LGHNA, CDR2 YNFKEQ. After removal of 0 bases from V and 2 bases from J, the junction contained 3 bases not matched to a gene. CDR3 length: 17 residues. CDR3 bases: TGTGCCAGCAGCCAAGAGACTAGCGGGGGGGGGACCTACGAGCAGTACTTC. Translation gives CASSQETSGGGTYEQYF.

The rearrangement joins TRBV7-8 to TRBJ2-3; 8 bases fit TRBD2. Trimming at V came to 5 bases and at J to 2 bases, leaving 12 bases not matched to a gene. The CDR3 runs 17 residues. Looked up from germline, CDR1 is SGHVS and CDR2 is FQNEAQ. As DNA, the CDR3 is TGTGCCAGCAGCATTGCCGGACTAGCAACAACCACAGATACGCAGTATTTT. Its protein product is CASSIAGLATTTDTQYF.

The gene calls are TRBV2 and TRBJ1-1; 7 bases align to TRBD1. The junction had 6 bases not matched to a gene; V was cut back by 5 bases and J by 6 bases. The V gene's germline CDR1 is SNHLY and CDR2 FYNNEI. The CDR3 extends over 13 amino acids. CDR3 nucleotides: TGTGCCAGCAGTCGACAGGGTATGGCTGAAGCTTTCTTT. It encodes CASSRQGMAEAFF.

The chain joins TRBV7-2 to TRBJ2-7, with 7 bases that match TRBD1. Unmatched junction bases numbered 3, after V lost 2 bases and J lost 5 bases. The CDR3 extends over 13 amino acids. Germline V gene data show CDR1 as SGHTA and CDR2 as FQGNSA. This CDR3 reads CASSLTGVHEQYF. In DNA, the CDR3 is TGTGCCAGCAGCTTAACAGGGGTCCACGAGCAGTACTTC.

CDR3 loop: CSVEGPLGTKNIQYF. CDR3 in DNA: TGCAGCGTTGAGGGCCCCTTGGGTACCAAAAACATTCAGTACTTC. The genes are TRBV29-1 and TRBJ2-4; D is unclear. The CDR3 is 15 amino acids. Germline V gene data show CDR1 as SQVTM and CDR2 as ANQGSEA. V lost 3 bases, J lost 2 bases, and 14 bases lay in between.

This clone was detected only a few times. The chain links TRBV20-1 to TRBJ1-2; D call uncertain. The length of the CDR3 is 11 residues. Between the trimmed V and J ends, which lost 3 bases and 2 bases, there was a span of 4 bases. Per germline, CDR1 DFQATT and CDR2 SNEGSKA (reference sequence). The CDR3 DNA follows: TGCAGTGCTAGCCAGAACTATGGCTACACCTTC. Protein sequence: CSASQNYGYTF.

The rearrangement links TRBV27 to TRBJ2-1; D may be TRBD2 (7 bases). The CDR3 runs 16 residues. Germline CDR1 MNHEY, CDR2 SMNVEV (reference sequence). Trimming took 2 bases from V and 2 from J, leaving 13 bases between them. CDR3 nucleotide sequence: TGTGCCAGCAGTTTAGGAAGCGGGGACACCTACAATGAGCAGTTCTTC. Protein product: CASSLGSGDTYNEQFF.

This clone was observed a handful of times. The V call is TRBV30, the J call TRBJ2-6; 8 positions match TRBD2. The V gene end was trimmed by 5 bases and the J gene end by 2 bases; junction bases not matched to a gene: 2. The CDR3 length is 14 residues. Germline CDR1 and CDR2: GTSNPN and SVGIG (reference sequence). Here the CDR3 reads CAWAGGAGANVLTF. The CDR3 bases are TGTGCCTGGGCGGGGGGCGCTGGGGCCAACGTCCTGACTTTC.

Concerning this clone: At one end the junction does not follow the germline gene, possibly because of a read error. The chain has TRBV10-2 and TRBJ2-5; no clear D. Germline CDR1 and CDR2: WSHSY and SAAADI. This CDR3 contains 13 residues. The chain's CDR3 is CASRTSTQETRYF. CDR3 bases: TGCGCCAGCAGGACCTCGACTCAAGAGACCCGGTACTTC.

This chain connects TRBV29-1 to TRBJ2-1; a weak D match, TRBD1 (5 bases). Trimming cost V 6 bases and J 2 bases, with 11 bases left between them. The CDR3 is made up of 13 amino acids. Germline V gives CDR1 SQVTM, CDR2 ANQGSEA. CDR3: CSVELTAYNEQFF. The CDR3 nucleotides are TGCAGCGTGGAACTGACAGCCTACAATGAGCAGTTCTTC.

This clone occurred once. V and J are TRBV11-1 and TRBJ1-2; 8 bases align to TRBD1. The CDR3 is made up of 9 amino acids. CDR1 is SGHAT and CDR2 is FQDESV in the germline V gene (reference sequence). With V trimmed by 9 bases and J by 13 bases, 4 bases remained unmatched. The CDR3 loop is CASGTGITF. Written as DNA, the CDR3 is TGTGCCAGTGGGACAGGCATCACCTTC.

V is TRBV2 and J is TRBJ2-7, with 14 bases matching TRBD2. Trimming took 6 bases from V and 2 from J; bases not matched to a gene: 3. This CDR3 has 15 residues. Germline V gene sequence: CDR1 SNHLY, CDR2 FYNNEI. This CDR3 is CASRGLAGETYEQYF. The CDR3 nucleotides read TGTGCCAGCAGGGGACTAGCGGGGGAGACCTACGAGCAGTACTTC.

The rearrangement links TRBV15 to TRBJ2-5; 8 nucleotides align to TRBD1. V was clipped by 5 bases and J by 4 bases; unmatched bases: 9. Per germline, CDR1 LNHNV and CDR2 YYDKDF (reference sequence). The CDR3 has 15 residues. The CDR3 coding sequence is TGTGCCACCAGCTCCGGGCAGGGGGCGGGAGAGACCCAGTACTTC. As protein: CATSSGQGAGETQYF.

The rearrangement links TRBV5-1 to TRBJ2-5, with 7 bases fitting TRBD1. CDR1 SGHRS and CDR2 YFSETQ come from the germline V gene. This CDR3 comprises 14 residues. Unmatched junction bases numbered 1, after V lost 0 bases and J lost 2 bases. The CDR3 DNA sequence: TGCGCCAGCAGCTTGGGGACAGGACAAGAGACCCAGTACTTC. Its translation is CASSLGTGQETQYF. Full variable domain (rest looked up from reference TRBV5-1 and TRBJ2-5): KAGVTQTPRYLIKTRGQQVTLSCSPISGHRSVSWYQQTPGQGLQFLFEYFSETQRNKGNFPGRFSGRQFSNSRSEMNVSTLELGDSALYLCASSLGTGQETQYFGPGTRLLVL.

This chain's CDR3 is CASSSDRGNEQYF. DNA for the CDR3: TGCGCCAGCAGCTCCGACAGGGGGAACGAGCAGTACTTC. The chain joins TRBV5-1 to TRBJ2-7; 9 nucleotides align to TRBD1. This CDR3 has 13 residues. In germline, CDR1 is SGHRS, CDR2 YFSETQ. V lost 3 bases to trimming and J lost 5 bases; unmatched junction nucleotides: 3.

The chain couples TRBV6-1 to TRBJ2-3, with unresolved D. Trimming shortened V by 0 bases and J by 6 bases, and 16 bases separated the two germline ends. The CDR3 contains 16 residues. From germline, CDR1 is MNHNS and CDR2 SASEGT. CDR3: CASSEANPSLRDTQYF. In DNA form, the CDR3 reads TGTGCCAGCAGTGAAGCCAACCCGAGTTTGCGGGATACGCAGTATTTT.

V gene TRBV11-2 combines with J gene TRBJ2-1; 7 bases map to TRBD1. Trimming removed 5 bases from V and 8 bases from J; junction bases left unmatched: 3. This CDR3 comprises 12 residues. Germline loops: CDR1 SGHAT, CDR2 FQNNGV. As DNA, the CDR3 is TGTGCCAGCAGCCGTGACAGGGATGAGCAGTTCTTC. Its translation: CASSRDRDEQFF.

Here the CDR3 reads CASQPSPGLPYEQYF. CDR3 bases: TGTGCCAGCCAACCATCTCCGGGACTACCCTACGAGCAGTACTTC. The rearrangement uses TRBV2 and TRBJ2-7; the match to TRBD2 covers 7 bases. Germline CDR1 is SNHLY and CDR2 is FYNNEI. CDR3 size: 15 residues. J lost 2 bases, V lost 8 bases, and 12 bases had no gene match.

This clone was counted a few times. V usage is TRBV9 and J usage is TRBJ1-4; D is unclear. This CDR3 contains 15 residues. Trimming cost V 4 bases and J 1 base, with 11 bases left between them. Germline assignment: CDR1 SGDLS and CDR2 YYNGEE. CDR3 coding DNA: TGTGCCAGCAGCCCCCAGGCCCTAACTAATGAAAAACTGTTTTTT. This encodes CASSPQALTNEKLFF.

This rearrangement joins TRBV5-1 to TRBJ2-7; D ambiguous. The CDR3 is made up of 13 amino acids. Trimming took off 1 base at V and 7 bases at J, with 12 bases between the two ends. Germline loops: CDR1 SGHRS, CDR2 YFSETQ. The CDR3 DNA sequence: TGCGCCAGCAGCTTGTGGTTCTCACGGGAGCAGTACTTC. Translation: CASSLWFSREQYF.

The chain uses TRBV29-1 and TRBJ2-3; TRBD2 matches at 11 bases. The germline CDR1 and CDR2 sequences are SQVTM and ANQGSEA. This CDR3 has 17 amino acids. With V trimmed by 5 bases and J by 4 bases, 14 bases remained unmatched. CDR3 nucleotides: TGCAGCGTTACGGGACATACTAGCGGGAGTCCCCCAGATACGCAGTATTTT. It translates to CSVTGHTSGSPPDTQYF.

This chain connects TRBV28 to TRBJ2-6, with a possible D match to TRBD2 (6 bases). Looked up from germline, CDR1 is MDHEN and CDR2 is SYDVKM. The CDR3 consists of 15 residues. Trimming left V 2 bases short and J 2 bases short, with 7 bases between. In DNA, the CDR3 is TGTGCCAGCAGTTTAGGGGGGACTGGGGCCAACGTCCTGACTTTC. Amino acid sequence: CASSLGGTGANVLTF.

The chain carries TRBV4-1 and TRBJ2-3; D is perhaps TRBD2 (5 bases). The germline CDR1 and CDR2 sequences are MGHRA and YSYEKL. This CDR3 comprises 14 residues. The V end lost 8 bases, the J end lost 6 bases, and 18 bases lay between the germline ends. The CDR3 DNA reads as TGCGCCAGCCGCAAGGAGGCCACTGCGGATACGCAGTATTTT. Its translation is CASRKEATADTQYF.

This chain joins TRBV2 and TRBJ1-5; 7 nucleotides agree with TRBD1. This CDR3 region has 14 residues. V lost 5 bases and J lost 4; bases outside the gene matches: 5. Germline V gene data show CDR1 as SNHLY and CDR2 as FYNNEI. CDR3 sequence reads: CASSQQGWNQPQHF. CDR3 nucleotides: TGTGCCAGCAGTCAACAGGGGTGGAATCAGCCCCAGCATTTT.

This sequence joins TRBV7-9 and TRBJ1-2; TRBD1 matches at 10 bases. The germline V gene has CDR1 SEHNR and CDR2 FQNEAQ (reference sequence). V lost 1 base and J lost 7; bases outside the gene matches: 12. This CDR3 spans 17 amino acids. The CDR3 loop reads CASSLGGGQGKIGGYTF. The CDR3, as DNA: TGTGCCAGCAGCTTAGGCGGGGGACAGGGGAAGATCGGTGGCTACACCTTC.

This clone showed up just once. The gene calls are TRBV7-3 and TRBJ1-3; D not certain. CDR1 is SGHTA, CDR2 FQGTGA, per germline. This CDR3 region has 13 residues. Trimming removed 5 bases from V and 8 bases from J, with 13 bases in between. CDR3 sequence: CASSPNRGDTIYF. In DNA form, the CDR3 reads TGTGCCAGCAGCCCAAACCGGGGAGACACCATATATTTT.

The chain employs TRBV13 and TRBJ1-2; 8 positions agree with TRBD1. J gave up 7 bases and V 4 bases, and 5 bases lay outside the gene matches. The CDR3 is 13 residues long. Germline V CDR1 and CDR2: PRHDT, FYEKMQ (reference sequence). Written as DNA, the CDR3 is TGTGCCAGCAGCTCTGACAGGGGAGCTGGCTACACCTTC. Its translation: CASSSDRGAGYTF.

The chain employs TRBV19 and TRBJ2-7, with D possibly being TRBD2 (6 bases). Germline V gives CDR1 LNHDA, CDR2 SQIVND (reference sequence). This CDR3 contains 14 residues. Trimming took 3 bases from V and 4 from J, leaving 13 bases between them. The CDR3 loop is CASSISGVGYEQYF. CDR3 in DNA: TGTGCCAGTAGTATTTCGGGAGTCGGGTACGAGCAGTACTTC.